This T cell receptor beta chain was sequenced during a study of early T cells in non-severe SARS-CoV-2 infection. This clonotype was found once. The junction had 11 bases not matched to a gene; V was cut back by 6 bases and J by 6 bases. The germline V gene has CDR1 SGHTA and CDR2 FQGNSA. CDR3 size: 14 residues. TCRdb analysed the 5' RACE reads with MiXCR anew, one entry per CDR3 protein. Of roughly 100,000 distinct CDR3 sequences listed, about 12% are singletons. This TCR was recovered from an adult who was a healthcare worker with PCR-confirmed SARS-CoV-2 infection or an uninfected control (not recorded which). The genes are TRBV7-2 and TRBJ2-7, with 7 bases identical to TRBD1. Source material: whole blood. The CDR3 coding sequence is TGTGCCAGCAGTCAAAGTACAGGGGCTGGCGAGCAGTACTTC. Its protein product is CASSQSTGAGEQYF.